This T cell receptor (beta chain) was identified in a study of cytomegalovirus exposure and HLA in healthy donors. Both 60 Vbeta primers and 13 Jbeta primers went into the PCR. Generated by immunoSEQ multiplex PCR, the TCRdb table keeps only in-frame clones and is missing some. The sample records more than 85,000 clones, 70% to 80% being singletons. There were likely unrecorded immune exposures, though donors were nominally healthy when sampled. Trimming removed 0 bases from V and 2 bases from J, with 7 bases in between. The CDR3 runs 14 residues. From germline, CDR1 is SNHLY and CDR2 FYNNEI. V is TRBV2 and J is TRBJ1-1; D not certain. The sequenced material came from PBMCs. The clonotype was recovered from a man aged 25 to 40 in good health and CMV-seronegative. The CDR3 region is CASSEAQVNTEAFF. In nucleotides, the CDR3 is TGTGCCAGCAGTGAAGCGCAGGTAAACACTGAAGCTTTCTTT.